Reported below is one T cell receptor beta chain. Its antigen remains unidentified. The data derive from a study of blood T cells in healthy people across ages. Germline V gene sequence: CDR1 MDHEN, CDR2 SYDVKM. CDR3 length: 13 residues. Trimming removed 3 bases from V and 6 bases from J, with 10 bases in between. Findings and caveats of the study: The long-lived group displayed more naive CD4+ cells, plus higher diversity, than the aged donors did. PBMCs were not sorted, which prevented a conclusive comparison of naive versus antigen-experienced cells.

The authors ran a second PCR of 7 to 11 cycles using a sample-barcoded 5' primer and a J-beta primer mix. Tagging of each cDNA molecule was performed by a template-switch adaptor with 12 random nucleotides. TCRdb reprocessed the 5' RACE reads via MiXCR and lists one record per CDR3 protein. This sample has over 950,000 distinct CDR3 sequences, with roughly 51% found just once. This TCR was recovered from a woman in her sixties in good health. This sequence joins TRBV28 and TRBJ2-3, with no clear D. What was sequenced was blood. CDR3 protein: CASSLESPDTQYF. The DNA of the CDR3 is TGTGCCAGCAGTTTGGAGTCACCGGATACGCAGTATTTT.